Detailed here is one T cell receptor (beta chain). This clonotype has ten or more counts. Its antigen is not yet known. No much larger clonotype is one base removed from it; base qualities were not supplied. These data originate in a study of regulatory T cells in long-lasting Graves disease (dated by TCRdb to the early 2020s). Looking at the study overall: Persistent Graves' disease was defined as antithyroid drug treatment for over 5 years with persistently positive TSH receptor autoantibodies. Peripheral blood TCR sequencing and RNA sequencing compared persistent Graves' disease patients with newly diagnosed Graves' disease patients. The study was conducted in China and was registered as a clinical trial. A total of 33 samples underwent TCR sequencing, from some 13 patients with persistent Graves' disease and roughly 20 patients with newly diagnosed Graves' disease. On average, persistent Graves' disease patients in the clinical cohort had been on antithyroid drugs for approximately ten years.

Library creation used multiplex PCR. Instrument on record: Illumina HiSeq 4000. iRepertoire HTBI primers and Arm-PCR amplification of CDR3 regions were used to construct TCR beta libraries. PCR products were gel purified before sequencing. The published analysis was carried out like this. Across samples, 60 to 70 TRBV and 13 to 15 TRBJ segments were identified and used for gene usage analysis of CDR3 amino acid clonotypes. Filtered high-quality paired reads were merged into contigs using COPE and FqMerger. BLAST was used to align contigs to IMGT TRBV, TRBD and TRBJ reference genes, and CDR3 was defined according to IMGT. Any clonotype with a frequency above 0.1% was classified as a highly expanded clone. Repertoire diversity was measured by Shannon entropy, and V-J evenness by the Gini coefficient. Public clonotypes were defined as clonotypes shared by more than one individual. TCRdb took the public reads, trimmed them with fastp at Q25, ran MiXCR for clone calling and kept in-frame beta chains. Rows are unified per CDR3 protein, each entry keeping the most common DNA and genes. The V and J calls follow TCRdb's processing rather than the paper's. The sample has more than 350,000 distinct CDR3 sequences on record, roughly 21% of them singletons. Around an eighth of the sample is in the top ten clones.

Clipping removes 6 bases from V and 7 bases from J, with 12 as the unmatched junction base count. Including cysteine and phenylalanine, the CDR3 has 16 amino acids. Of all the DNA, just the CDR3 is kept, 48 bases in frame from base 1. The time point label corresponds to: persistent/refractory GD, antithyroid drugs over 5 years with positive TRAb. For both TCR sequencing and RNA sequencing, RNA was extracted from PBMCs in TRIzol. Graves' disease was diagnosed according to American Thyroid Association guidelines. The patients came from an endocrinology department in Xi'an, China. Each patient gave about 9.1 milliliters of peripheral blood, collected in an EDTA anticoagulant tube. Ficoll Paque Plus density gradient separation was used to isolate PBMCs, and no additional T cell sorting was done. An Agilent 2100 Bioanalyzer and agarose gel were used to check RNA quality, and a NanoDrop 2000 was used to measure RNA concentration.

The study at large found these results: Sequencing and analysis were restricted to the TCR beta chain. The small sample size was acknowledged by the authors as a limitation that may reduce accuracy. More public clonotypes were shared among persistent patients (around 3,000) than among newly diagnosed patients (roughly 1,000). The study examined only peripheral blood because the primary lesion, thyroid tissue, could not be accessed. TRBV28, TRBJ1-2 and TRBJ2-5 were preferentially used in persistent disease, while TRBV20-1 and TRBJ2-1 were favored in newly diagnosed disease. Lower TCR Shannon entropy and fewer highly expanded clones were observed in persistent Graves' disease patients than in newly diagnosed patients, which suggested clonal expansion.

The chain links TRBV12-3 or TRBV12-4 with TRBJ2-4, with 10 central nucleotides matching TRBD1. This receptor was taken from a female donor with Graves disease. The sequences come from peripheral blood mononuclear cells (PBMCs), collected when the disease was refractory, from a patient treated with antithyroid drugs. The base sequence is TGTGCCAGCAGCACCCTTCCGGGACAGGGGTTGAACATTCAGTACTTC. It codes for CASSTLPGQGLNIQYF.